This T cell receptor beta chain is drawn from a study of regulatory T cells in long-lasting Graves disease. Comment on this clonotype: This may come from a read error, since a much larger clone is one base off.

J lost 11 bases, V lost 1 base, and 5 bases had no gene match. This CDR3 contains 14 residues. Germline CDR1 reads LGHDT; CDR2 reads YNNKEL (reference sequence). Through Arm-PCR of CDR3 regions and iRepertoire HTBI primers, TCR beta libraries were built. TCRdb itself ran the multiplex PCR reads through MiXCR, one entry per CDR3 protein. The table lists about 560,000 distinct CDR3 sequences, roughly 15% of them singletons. Time point given: newly diagnosed GD, antithyroid drugs for less than 3 months. PBMC-derived RNA was used for the TCR library. These sequences were also reported in another study, on T cells in Graves' hyperthyroidism and ophthalmopathy.

The clonotype was recovered from a man aged 18 to 29 with Graves disease. This chain links TRBV3-1 with TRBJ2-5; 12 nucleotides align to TRBD2. This material consisted of peripheral blood mononuclear cells (PBMCs), taken at new diagnosis, from a patient treated with antithyroid drugs. In nucleotides, the CDR3 is TGTGCCAGCAGCCAAGGGAGACTAGCGGGAGCTCAGTACTTC. This encodes CASSQGRLAGAQYF.